The rows below give T cell receptor beta chains drawn from one sample of a study of T-cell memory formation after mild COVID-19. TCRdb fed the 5' RACE reads into MiXCR, producing one record per CDR3 protein. The data contain 95,000 to 120,000 distinct CDR3 sequences, roughly a sixth of them singletons. The specimen was PBMCs or a T cell subset sorted from them (not recorded which). The receptor source for this set is a man between 18 and 29 years old who had mild COVID-19 (a few samples of this study predate the infection). Cell type and time point are not known. The CDR3 runs from the conserved cysteine through the conserved F or W. The order of the fields is V gene, J gene, D gene, clone size, CDR3 protein, CDR3 DNA. The D gene is left open where the match is weak. Clone size appears in some rows only: once, few, many, or a class for an expanded clone.

TRBV12-3/TRBV12-4	TRBJ1-3	NA	many	CASSSRGNTIYF	TGTGCCAGCAGTTCTAGGGGAAACACCATATATTTT
TRBV12-3/TRBV12-4	TRBJ1-1	NA	NA	CASSWGLNTEAFF	TGTGCCAGCAGTTGGGGCCTGAACACTGAAGCTTTCTTT
TRBV7-2	TRBJ1-2	NA	few	CASSSGGGYTF	TGTGCCAGCAGCTCGGGAGGGGGCTACACCTTC
TRBV12-3/TRBV12-4	TRBJ1-6	NA	few	CASSLMGRGSPLHF	TGTGCCAGCAGTTTGATGGGGCGCGGGTCACCCCTCCACTTT
TRBV11-2	TRBJ2-6	TRBD2	NA	CASSSVRGGFTGANVLTF	TGTGCCAGCAGCTCCGTTCGGGGGGGTTTTACCGGGGCCAACGTCCTGACTTTC
TRBV29-1	TRBJ1-4	TRBD1	NA	CSVGDRSTNEKLFF	TGCAGCGTCGGGGACAGGTCAACTAATGAAAAACTGTTTTTT
TRBV18	TRBJ2-6	NA	NA	CAGAYSGANVLTF	TGTGCCGGGGCCTACTCTGGGGCCAACGTCCTGACTTTC
TRBV20-1	TRBJ2-3	NA	few	CSARETRGAWTDTQYF	TGCAGTGCTAGAGAAACGAGGGGGGCCTGGACAGATACGCAGTATTTT
TRBV5-1	TRBJ1-6	NA	NA	CASSPGQSANSPLHF	TGCGCCAGCAGCCCAGGACAGAGCGCAAATTCACCCCTCCACTTT
TRBV6-2/TRBV6-3	TRBJ2-3	NA	once	CASTPGRGAWTDTQYF	TGTGCCAGCACCCCGGGTAGGGGCGCTTGGACAGATACGCAGTATTTT
TRBV7-2	TRBJ1-1	NA	NA	CASSLATGHLNTEAFF	TGTGCCAGCAGCTTAGCAACGGGACACTTGAACACTGAAGCTTTCTTT
TRBV5-1	TRBJ2-1	NA	few	CASRGWDEQFF	TGCGCCAGCAGGGGCTGGGATGAGCAGTTCTTC
TRBV6-5	TRBJ2-7	NA	NA	CASSYSTYYEQYF	TGTGCCAGCAGTTACTCGACATACTACGAGCAGTACTTC
TRBV7-8	TRBJ1-2	NA	NA	CASGQLNYGYTF	TGTGCCAGCGGACAGCTTAACTATGGCTACACCTTC
TRBV24-1	TRBJ2-7	NA	few	CATSASGAGAGEQYF	TGTGCCACCAGTGCCTCCGGGGCAGGGGCGGGAGAGCAGTACTTC
TRBV7-8	TRBJ2-1	TRBD1	few	CASSLPSRGRNSYNEQFF	TGTGCCAGCAGCTTACCGTCCAGGGGGCGGAATAGCTACAATGAGCAGTTCTTC
TRBV6-5	TRBJ1-2	NA	few	CASSYSKGGVSYGYTF	TGTGCCAGCAGTTACTCGAAGGGAGGGGTTTCCTATGGCTACACCTTC
TRBV20-1	TRBJ2-3	NA	many	CSAKGLGTDTQYF	TGCAGTGCCAAGGGACTTGGCACAGATACGCAGTATTTT
TRBV3-1	TRBJ2-1	TRBD2	NA	CASSPPGTSSYNEQFF	TGTGCCAGCAGCCCCCCCGGGACTAGTTCCTACAATGAGCAGTTCTTC
TRBV19	TRBJ1-1	TRBD1	few	CASRSQGAEAFF	TGTGCCAGTAGGTCACAGGGGGCTGAAGCTTTCTTT
TRBV7-6	TRBJ1-1	NA	few	CASSSELNTEAFF	TGTGCCAGCAGCTCGGAACTGAACACTGAAGCTTTCTTT
TRBV5-1	TRBJ2-2	NA	few	CASREGSYGELFF	TGCGCCAGCAGGGAGGGGTCTTACGGGGAGCTGTTTTTT
TRBV12-3/TRBV12-4	TRBJ2-3	TRBD2	NA	CASSFRTRVYTQYF	TGTGCCAGCAGTTTTAGGACTAGGGTATATACGCAGTATTTT
TRBV9	TRBJ2-3	NA	few	CASSVTAPSTDTQYF	TGTGCCAGCAGCGTAACAGCGCCCAGCACAGATACGCAGTATTTT